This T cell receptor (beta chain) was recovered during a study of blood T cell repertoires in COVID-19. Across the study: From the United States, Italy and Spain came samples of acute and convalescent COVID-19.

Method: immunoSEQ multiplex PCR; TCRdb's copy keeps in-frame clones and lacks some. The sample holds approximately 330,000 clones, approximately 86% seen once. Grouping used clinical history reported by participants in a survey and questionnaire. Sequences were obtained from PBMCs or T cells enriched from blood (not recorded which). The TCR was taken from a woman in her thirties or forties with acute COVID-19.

The CDR3 region is CASSPAATTNEKLFF. In nucleotides, the CDR3 is TGTGCCAGCTCACCAGCGGCCACAACTAATGAAAAACTGTTTTTT. The chain has TRBV18 and TRBJ1-4; D unresolved. The V end lost 2 bases, the J end lost 0 bases, and 7 bases lay between the germline ends. The CDR3 extends over 15 amino acids. CDR1 and CDR2 from the germline V gene are KGHSH and LQKENI.